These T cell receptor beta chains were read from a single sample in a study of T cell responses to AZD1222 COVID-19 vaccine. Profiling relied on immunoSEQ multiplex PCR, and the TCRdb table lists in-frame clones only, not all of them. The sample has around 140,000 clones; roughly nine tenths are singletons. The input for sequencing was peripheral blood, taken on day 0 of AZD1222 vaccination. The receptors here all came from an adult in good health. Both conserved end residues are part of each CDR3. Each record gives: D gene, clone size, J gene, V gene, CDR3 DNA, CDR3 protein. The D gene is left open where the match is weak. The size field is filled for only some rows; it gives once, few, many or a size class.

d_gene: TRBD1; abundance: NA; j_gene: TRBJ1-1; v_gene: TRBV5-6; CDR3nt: TGTGCCAGCAGCGCGACAGGGTCTGAAGCTTTCTTT; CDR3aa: CASSATGSEAFF
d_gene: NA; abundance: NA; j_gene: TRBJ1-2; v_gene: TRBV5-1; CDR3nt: TGCGCCAGCAGCTCCGGAGTTTTGGCGGTCACCTTC; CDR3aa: CASSSGVLAVTF
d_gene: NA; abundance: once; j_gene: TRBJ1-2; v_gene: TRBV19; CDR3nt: TGTGCCAGTAGTATCGCTCTGTCGTATGGCTACACCTTC; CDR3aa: CASSIALSYGYTF
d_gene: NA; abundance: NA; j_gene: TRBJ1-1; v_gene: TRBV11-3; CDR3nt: TGTGCCAGCAGCTTAGATGGGTGCGAAGCTTTCTTT; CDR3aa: CASSLDGCEAFF
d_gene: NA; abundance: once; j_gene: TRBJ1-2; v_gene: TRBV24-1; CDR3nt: TGTGCCACCAGTGACGGGCCCTCCTATGGCTACACCTTC; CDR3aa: CATSDGPSYGYTF
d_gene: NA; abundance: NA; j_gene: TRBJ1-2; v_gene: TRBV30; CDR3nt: TGTGCCTCTACCGTAAGGGGGGGGAATGGCTACACCTTC; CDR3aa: CASTVRGGNGYTF
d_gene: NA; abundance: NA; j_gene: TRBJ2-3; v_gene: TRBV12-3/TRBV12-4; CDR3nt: TGTGCCAGCAGTTTTGGGGCAGATACGCAGTATTTT; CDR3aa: CASSFGADTQYF
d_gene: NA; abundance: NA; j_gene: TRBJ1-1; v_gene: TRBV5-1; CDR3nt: TGCGCCAGCAGCTTGGAGTCTGAAGCTTTCTTT; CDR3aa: CASSLESEAFF
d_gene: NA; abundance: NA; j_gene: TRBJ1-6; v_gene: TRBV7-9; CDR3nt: TGTGCCAGCAGCCCTTTGGGATATAATTCACCCCTCCACTTT; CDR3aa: CASSPLGYNSPLHF
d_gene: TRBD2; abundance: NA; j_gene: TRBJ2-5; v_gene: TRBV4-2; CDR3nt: TGTGCCAGCAGCCAAGAATCCGGGGGGTACCAAGAGACCCAGTACTTC; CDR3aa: CASSQESGGYQETQYF
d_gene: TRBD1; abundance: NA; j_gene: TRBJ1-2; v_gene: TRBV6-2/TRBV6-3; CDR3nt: TGTGCCAGCAGTTCTGCGGGACAGGGAGGCGGCTACACCTTC; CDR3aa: CASSSAGQGGGYTF
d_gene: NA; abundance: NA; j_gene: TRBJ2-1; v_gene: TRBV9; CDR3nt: TGTGCCAGCAGCGTGGACCCCTTGAATGAGCAGTTCTTC; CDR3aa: CASSVDPLNEQFF
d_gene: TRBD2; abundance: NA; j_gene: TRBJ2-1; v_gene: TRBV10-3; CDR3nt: TGTGCCATCAGTGAGTCTAGCGGGGGGTTTCAGTTCTTC; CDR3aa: CAISESSGGFQFF
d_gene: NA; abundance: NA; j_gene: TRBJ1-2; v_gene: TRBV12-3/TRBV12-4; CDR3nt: TGTGCCAGCAGTTTATCTCCGGGAGATGGCTACACCTTC; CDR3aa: CASSLSPGDGYTF
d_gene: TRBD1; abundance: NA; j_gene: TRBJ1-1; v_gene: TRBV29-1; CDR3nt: TGCAGCGTAGTGACAGGGGTGCCCCCTGAAGCTTTCTTT; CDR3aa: CSVVTGVPPEAFF
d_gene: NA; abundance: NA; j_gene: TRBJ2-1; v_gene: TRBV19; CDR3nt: TGTGCCAGTGGTGGGACGAAGACCTACAATGAGCAGTTCTTC; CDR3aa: CASGGTKTYNEQFF
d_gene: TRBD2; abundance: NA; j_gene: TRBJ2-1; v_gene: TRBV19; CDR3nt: TGTGCCAGTAGTCCTGGACTAGCGGGGGGGCGGCGAGAGCAGTTCTTC; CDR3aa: CASSPGLAGGRREQFF
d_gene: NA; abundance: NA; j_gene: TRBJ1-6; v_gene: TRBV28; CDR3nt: TGTGCCAGCAGTCCGCCGTACGCTAGTCCCTCACCCCTCCACTTT; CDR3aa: CASSPPYASPSPLHF
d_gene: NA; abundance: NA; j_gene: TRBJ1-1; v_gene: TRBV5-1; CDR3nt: TGCGCCAGCAGCTTGGAGGGGCGGAACACTGAAGCTTTCTTT; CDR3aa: CASSLEGRNTEAFF
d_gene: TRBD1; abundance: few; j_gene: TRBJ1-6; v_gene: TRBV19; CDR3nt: TGTGCCAGTACTTATTCTGGGACAGGGGCCTATAATTCACCCCTCCACTTT; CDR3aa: CASTYSGTGAYNSPLHF
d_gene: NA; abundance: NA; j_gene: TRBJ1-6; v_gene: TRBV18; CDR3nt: TGTGCCAGCTCACCGCCCTCAGGGACCCCAAATAATTCACCCCTCCACTTT; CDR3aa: CASSPPSGTPNNSPLHF
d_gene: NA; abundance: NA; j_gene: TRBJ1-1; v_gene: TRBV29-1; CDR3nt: TGCAGCGTCGATATAGACTTAAACACTGAAGCTTTCTTT; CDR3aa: CSVDIDLNTEAFF
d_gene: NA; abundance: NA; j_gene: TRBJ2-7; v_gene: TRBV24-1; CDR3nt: TGTGCCAGAAAATGCCGGGCCTTATACGAGCAGTACTTC; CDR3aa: CARKCRALYEQYF
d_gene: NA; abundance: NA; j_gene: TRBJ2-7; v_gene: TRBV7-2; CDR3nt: TGTGCCAGCAGCTTAGGTCCGGGCTTCGGGGAGCAGTACTTC; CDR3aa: CASSLGPGFGEQYF
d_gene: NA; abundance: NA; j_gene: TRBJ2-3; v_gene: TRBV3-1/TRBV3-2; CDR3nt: TGTGCCAGCAGCCAAAAAACAGATACGCAGTATTTT; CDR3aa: CASSQKTDTQYF
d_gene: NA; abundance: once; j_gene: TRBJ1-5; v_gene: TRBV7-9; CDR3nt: TGTGCCAGCAGCTTAGGTCTGGGGGAAAGCAATCAGCCCCAGCATTTT; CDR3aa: CASSLGLGESNQPQHF
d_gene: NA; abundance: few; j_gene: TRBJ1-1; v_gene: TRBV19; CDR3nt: TGTGCCAGTAGTATACGGGGCCCGAACACTGAAGCTTTCTTT; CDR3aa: CASSIRGPNTEAFF
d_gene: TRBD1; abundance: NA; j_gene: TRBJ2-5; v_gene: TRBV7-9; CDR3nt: TGTGCCAGCAGCTTAGCGCCGACAGGGGGCAGGGAGACCCAGTACTTC; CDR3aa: CASSLAPTGGRETQYF
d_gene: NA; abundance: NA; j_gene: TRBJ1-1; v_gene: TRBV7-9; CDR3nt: TGTGCCAGCAGCCGAACAGCGAACACTGAAGCTTTCTTT; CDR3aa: CASSRTANTEAFF
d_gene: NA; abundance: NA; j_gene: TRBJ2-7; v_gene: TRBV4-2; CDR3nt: TGTGCCAGCAGTACCAGGTCCGGGTACGACTACGAGCAGTACTTC; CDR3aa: CASSTRSGYDYEQYF
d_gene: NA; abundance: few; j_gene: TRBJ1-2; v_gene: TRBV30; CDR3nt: TGTGCCTGGAGATTGGGGACTGGCTACACCTTC; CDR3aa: CAWRLGTGYTF
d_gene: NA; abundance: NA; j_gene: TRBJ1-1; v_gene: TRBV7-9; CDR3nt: TGTGCCAGCAGCCAGGGAACTGAAGCTTTCTTT; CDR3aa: CASSQGTEAFF
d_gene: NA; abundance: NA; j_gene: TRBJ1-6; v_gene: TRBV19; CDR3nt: TGTGCCAGTAGTGCTCGCCTGGGCTCCTATAATTCACCCCTCCACTTT; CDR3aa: CASSARLGSYNSPLHF
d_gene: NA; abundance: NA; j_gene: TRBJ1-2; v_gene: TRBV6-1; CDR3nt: TGTGCCAGCAGGGAAAGAGGGGGGGGCTTATTAGCTACAAACTATGGCTACACCTTC; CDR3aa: CASRERGGGLLATNYGYTF
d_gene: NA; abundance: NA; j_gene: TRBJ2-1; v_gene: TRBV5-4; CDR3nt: TGTGCCAGCAGCTTCGGGCAGGGCCGGGATGAGCAGTTCTTC; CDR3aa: CASSFGQGRDEQFF
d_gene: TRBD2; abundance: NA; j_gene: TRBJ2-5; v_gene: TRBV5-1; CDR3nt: TGCGCCAGCAGAGGTAGCGGGGTGTTAGAGACCCAGTACTTC; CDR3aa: CASRGSGVLETQYF
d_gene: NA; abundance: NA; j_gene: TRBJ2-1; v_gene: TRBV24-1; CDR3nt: TGTGCCACCAGTGATTCGGACTACAATGAGCAGTTCTTC; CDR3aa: CATSDSDYNEQFF
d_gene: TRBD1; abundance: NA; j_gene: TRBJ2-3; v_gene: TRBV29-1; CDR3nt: TGCAGCGCCGTCCAGGGGGCCGGCACAGATACGCAGTATTTT; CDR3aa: CSAVQGAGTDTQYF
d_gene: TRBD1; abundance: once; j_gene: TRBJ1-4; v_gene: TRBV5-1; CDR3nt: TGCGCCAGCAGGGACGACAGGGCCGGTGAAAAACTGTTTTTT; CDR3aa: CASRDDRAGEKLFF
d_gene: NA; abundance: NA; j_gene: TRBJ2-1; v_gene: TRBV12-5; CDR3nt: TGTGCTAGTGGTTTGTCCCTCGGGGGAAACCGAGGGGAGAATGAGCAGTTCTTC; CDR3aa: CASGLSLGGNRGENEQFF
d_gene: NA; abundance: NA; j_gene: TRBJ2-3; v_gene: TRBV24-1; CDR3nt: TGTGCCACCAGGGGGGCCGGTTCAGATACGCAGTATTTT; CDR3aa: CATRGAGSDTQYF
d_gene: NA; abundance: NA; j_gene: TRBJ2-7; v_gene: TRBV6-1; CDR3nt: TGTGCCAGCAGTGAAATGGCAGGGGAACACTACGAGCAGTACTTC; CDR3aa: CASSEMAGEHYEQYF
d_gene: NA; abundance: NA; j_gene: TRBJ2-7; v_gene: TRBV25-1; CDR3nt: TGTGCCAGCAGTGGGAAGGGACCGAACCTCTCCTACGAGCAGTACTTC; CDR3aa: CASSGKGPNLSYEQYF
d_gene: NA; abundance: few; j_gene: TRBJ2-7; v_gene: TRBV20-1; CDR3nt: TGCAGTGCTAGTATGGTAGTCGAGCAGTACTTC; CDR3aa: CSASMVVEQYF
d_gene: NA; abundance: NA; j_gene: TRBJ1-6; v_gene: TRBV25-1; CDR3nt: TGTGCCAGCAGCTTATATAATTCACCCCTCCACTTT; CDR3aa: CASSLYNSPLHF
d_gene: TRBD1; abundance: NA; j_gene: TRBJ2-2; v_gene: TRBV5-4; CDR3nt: TGTGCCAGCAGCTTGGCAGGGGGCGGCACCGGGGAGCTGTTTTTT; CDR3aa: CASSLAGGGTGELFF
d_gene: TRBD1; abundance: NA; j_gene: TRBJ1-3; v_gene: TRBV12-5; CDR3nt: TGTGCTAGTGGTTTACTACAGGGGTTCACCGGAAACACCATATATTTT; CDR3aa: CASGLLQGFTGNTIYF
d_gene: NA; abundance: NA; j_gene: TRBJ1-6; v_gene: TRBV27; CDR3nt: TGTGCCAGCAGTTTCTCCCGGGGAGGTAATTCACCCCTCCACTTT; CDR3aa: CASSFSRGGNSPLHF
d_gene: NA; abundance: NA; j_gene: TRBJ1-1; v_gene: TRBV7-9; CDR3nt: TGTGCCAGCAGCTTAGCGGCCACTGAAGCTTTCTTT; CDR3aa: CASSLAATEAFF
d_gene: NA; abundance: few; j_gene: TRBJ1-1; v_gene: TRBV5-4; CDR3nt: TGTGCCAGCAGCTTTGATTCTTTGGGAGCTTTCTTT; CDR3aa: CASSFDSLGAFF
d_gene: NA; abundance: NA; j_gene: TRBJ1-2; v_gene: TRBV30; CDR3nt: TGTGCCTGGAAAGACCTCCGAGGCTACACCTTC; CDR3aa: CAWKDLRGYTF